This T cell receptor beta chain was retrieved from a study of human T cells and chemical hapten exposure. The study used a library that attached unique molecular identifiers to individual cDNA molecules. The authors' processing: Across samples, TCR counts had a median of approximately 100,000 and ranged from about 23,224 to 700,000. In TCRdb, the RACE reads were re-called with MiXCR into one record per CDR3 protein. The V and J calls come from TCRdb's annotation, not from the publication. The repertoire has 79,000 or so distinct CDR3 sequences, 30% to 35% of them found once; the top ten carry about 8.1%. Documented time point: patch test 1, 2 weeks after DPC sensitization. Treatment given: therapeutic diphenylcyclopropenone sensitization with weekly scalp DPC. The study enrolled 18 to 70-year-old alopecia patients suitable for DPC. V was pared by 1 base and J by 1 base, with 2 bases of the junction left unmatched. Germline assignment: CDR1 DFQATT and CDR2 SNEGSKA (reference sequence). The CDR3 spans 15 residues.

The sample consisted of whole blood, taken in connection with sensitization to the hapten diphenylcyclopropenone (DPC). The V call is TRBV20-1, the J call TRBJ2-1; 9 positions agree with TRBD2. The source is a man in his forties or fifties with alopecia areata. Some clones in this sample may be carry-over from other donors' samples. DNA of the CDR3: TGCAGTGCTAGAGGTCTAGCGGGGTCCTACAATGAGCAGTTCTTC. Amino acids: CSARGLAGSYNEQFF.